This TCR beta chain originates from a study of CD8 T cells in ankylosing spondylitis. The V gene's germline CDR1 is SGHKS and CDR2 YYEKEE (reference sequence). The V and J ends lost 3 bases and 0 bases respectively, with 13 bases between them. This CDR3 contains 15 residues. By quantitative 5'-RACE with molecular barcodes, the TCR beta libraries were made. Using its own MiXCR run on the 5' RACE reads, TCRdb lists one record per CDR3 protein. The table includes about 220,000 distinct CDR3 sequences, 6% to 8.5% detected once. There are many counts of this clonotype. What it binds is unknown. Study-wide results and caveats: It appeared that ankylosing spondylitis blood was characterized by a TCR beta motif of several highly homologous variants.

The sequencing sample was made of blood, either unsorted or a sorted T cell fraction (not recorded which). The receptor comes from a male donor with ankylosing spondylitis. The chain joins TRBV5-5 to TRBJ2-7; tentatively, D is TRBD1 (5 bases). The CDR3 here is CASSWGRDSSYEQYF. The CDR3 DNA reads TGTGCCAGCAGCTGGGGCAGGGATAGCTCCTACGAGCAGTACTTC.